Described below is a single TCR beta chain sequence and its context. Profiled with immunoSEQ multiplex PCR; TCRdb holds only in-frame clones, not every one. The table lists about 56,000 clones, 45% to 70% of them singletons. This specimen belongs to a study of cytotoxic CD8 clonotypes in ibrutinib-treated CLL. Study as a whole: A median around 12 months of treatment, range 6 to 36, preceded the collection of response samples.

The CDR3 is made up of 12 amino acids. Germline assignment: CDR1 MNHEY and CDR2 SVGAGI. Trimming removed 5 bases from V and 2 bases from J, with 7 bases in between. About 2 micrograms of genomic DNA, which was extracted from cryopreserved PBMCs, served as the material used for the TCR beta libraries. This receptor was obtained from a human donor with chronic lymphocytic leukemia. This chain joins TRBV6-5 and TRBJ2-7; D unresolved. Sample: PBMCs, taken after 24 months of ibrutinib treatment. The chain's CDR3 is CASSQTAYEQYV. As DNA, the CDR3 is TGTGCCAGCAGTCAGACCGCCTACGAGCAGTACGTC.